The table lists the clone carrying this T cell receptor beta chain with a few counts. Its target is not known. This record belongs to a study of identical twins. Overall study results and limits: The study based its conclusions on cross-sectional statistical analysis and did not follow the same donors. Insertions were reduced in abundant cord blood beta clonotypes but not in memory repertoires. The models gave estimates that fell short of the out-of-frame TCR alpha sharing seen in monozygotic twins.

V was pared by 6 bases and J by 4 bases, with 8 bases of the junction left unmatched. Germline assignment: CDR1 DFQATT and CDR2 SNEGSKA (reference sequence). The CDR3 has 13 residues. One entry per CDR3 protein results from TCRdb running MiXCR on the 5' RACE reads. The sample comprises about 460,000 distinct CDR3 sequences, 12% to 15% of which are singletons, and 0.5% to 0.65% rests with the top ten. The same data also went into a second study, on yellow fever vaccine responses in identical twins.

This chain connects TRBV20-1 to TRBJ1-2, with TRBD1 matching 7 bases. The source material was CD4+ T cells sorted from blood. The TCR sequence derives from a young woman in good health. CDR3 in DNA: TGCAGTGCCCATTTCCCAGGGGGCTATGGCTACACCTTC. This codes for CSAHFPGGYGYTF.